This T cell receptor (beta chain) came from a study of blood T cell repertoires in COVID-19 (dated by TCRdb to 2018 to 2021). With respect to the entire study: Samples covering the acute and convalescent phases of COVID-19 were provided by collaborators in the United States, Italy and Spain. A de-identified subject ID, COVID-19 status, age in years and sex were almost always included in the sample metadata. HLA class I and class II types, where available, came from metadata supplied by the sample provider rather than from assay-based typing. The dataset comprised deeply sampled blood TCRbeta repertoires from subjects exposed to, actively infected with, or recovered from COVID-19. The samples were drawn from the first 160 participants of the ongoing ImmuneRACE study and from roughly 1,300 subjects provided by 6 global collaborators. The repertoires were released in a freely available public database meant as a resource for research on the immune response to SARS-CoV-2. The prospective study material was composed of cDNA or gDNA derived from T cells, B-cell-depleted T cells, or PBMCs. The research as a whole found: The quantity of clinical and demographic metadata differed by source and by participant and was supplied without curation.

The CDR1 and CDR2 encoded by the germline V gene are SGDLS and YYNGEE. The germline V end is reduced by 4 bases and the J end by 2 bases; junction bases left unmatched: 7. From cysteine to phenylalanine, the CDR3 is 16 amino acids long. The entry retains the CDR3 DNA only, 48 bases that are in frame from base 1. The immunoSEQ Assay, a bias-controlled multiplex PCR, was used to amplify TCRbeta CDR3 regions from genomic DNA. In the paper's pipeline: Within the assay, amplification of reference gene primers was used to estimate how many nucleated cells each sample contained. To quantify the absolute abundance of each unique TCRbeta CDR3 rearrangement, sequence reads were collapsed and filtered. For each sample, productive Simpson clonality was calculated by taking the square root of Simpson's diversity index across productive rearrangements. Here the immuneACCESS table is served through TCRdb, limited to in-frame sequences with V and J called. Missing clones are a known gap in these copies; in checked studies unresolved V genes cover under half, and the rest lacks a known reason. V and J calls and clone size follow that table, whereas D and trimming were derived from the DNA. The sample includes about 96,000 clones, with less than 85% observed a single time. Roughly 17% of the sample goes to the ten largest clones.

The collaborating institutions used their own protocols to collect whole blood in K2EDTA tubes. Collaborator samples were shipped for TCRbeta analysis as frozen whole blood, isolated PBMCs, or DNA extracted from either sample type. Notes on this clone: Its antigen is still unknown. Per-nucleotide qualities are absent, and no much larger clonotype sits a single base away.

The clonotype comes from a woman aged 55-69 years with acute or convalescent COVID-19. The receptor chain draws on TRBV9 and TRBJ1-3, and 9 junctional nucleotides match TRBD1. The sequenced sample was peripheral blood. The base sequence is TGTGCCAGCAGCCTAAGACAGGGGGGGGCTGGAAACACCATATATTTT. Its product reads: CASSLRQGGAGNTIYF.